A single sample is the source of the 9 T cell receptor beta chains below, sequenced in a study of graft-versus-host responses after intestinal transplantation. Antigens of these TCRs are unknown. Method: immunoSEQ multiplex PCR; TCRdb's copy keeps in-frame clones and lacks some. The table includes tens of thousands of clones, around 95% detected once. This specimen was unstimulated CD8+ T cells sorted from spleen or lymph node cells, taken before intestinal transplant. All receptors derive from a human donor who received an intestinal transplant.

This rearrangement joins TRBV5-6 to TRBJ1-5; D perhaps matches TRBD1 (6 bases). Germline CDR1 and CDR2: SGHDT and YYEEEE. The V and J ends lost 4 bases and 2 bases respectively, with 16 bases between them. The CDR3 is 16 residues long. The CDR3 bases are TGTGCCAGCAGCCAGTCCTACGGGGGCGGCAATCAGCCCCAGCATTTT. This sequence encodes CASSQSYGGGNQPQHF.

Here the CDR3 reads CASSSEGQGSYNEQFF. The CDR3 bases are TGCGCCAGCAGCTCGGAGGGACAGGGTTCCTACAATGAGCAGTTCTTC. The chain recombines TRBV5-1 with TRBJ2-1; 9 bases are shared with TRBD1. CDR3 size: 16 residues. Germline CDR1 SGHRS, CDR2 YFSETQ. V shed 3 bases, J shed 1 base, and the junction held 5 bases outside the gene matches.

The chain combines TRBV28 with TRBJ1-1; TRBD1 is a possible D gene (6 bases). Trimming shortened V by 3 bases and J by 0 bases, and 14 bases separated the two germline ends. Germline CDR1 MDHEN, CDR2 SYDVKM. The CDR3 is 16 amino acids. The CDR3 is CASSFLGGDMNTEAFF. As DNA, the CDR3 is TGTGCCAGCAGTTTCCTAGGGGGGGACATGAACACTGAAGCTTTCTTT.

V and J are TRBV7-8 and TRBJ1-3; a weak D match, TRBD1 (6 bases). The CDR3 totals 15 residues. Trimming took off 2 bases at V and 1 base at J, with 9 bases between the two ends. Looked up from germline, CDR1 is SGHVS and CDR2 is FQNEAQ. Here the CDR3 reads CASSLRGASGNTIYF. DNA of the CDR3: TGTGCCAGCAGCTTACGGGGGGCATCTGGAAACACCATATATTTT.

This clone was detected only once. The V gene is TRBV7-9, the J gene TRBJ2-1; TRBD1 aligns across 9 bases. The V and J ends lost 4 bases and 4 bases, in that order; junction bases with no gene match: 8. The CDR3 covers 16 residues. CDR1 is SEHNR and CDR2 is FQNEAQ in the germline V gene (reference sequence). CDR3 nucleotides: TGTGCCAGCAGCTCCGGGACAGGGCTATCTTACAATGAGCAGTTCTTC. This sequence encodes CASSSGTGLSYNEQFF. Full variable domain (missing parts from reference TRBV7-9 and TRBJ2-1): DTGVSQNPRHKITKRGQNVTFRCDPISEHNRLYWYRQTLGQGPEFLTYFQNEAQLEKSRLLSDRFSAERPKGSFSTLEIQRTEQGDSAMYLCASSSGTGLSYNEQFFGPGTRLTVL.

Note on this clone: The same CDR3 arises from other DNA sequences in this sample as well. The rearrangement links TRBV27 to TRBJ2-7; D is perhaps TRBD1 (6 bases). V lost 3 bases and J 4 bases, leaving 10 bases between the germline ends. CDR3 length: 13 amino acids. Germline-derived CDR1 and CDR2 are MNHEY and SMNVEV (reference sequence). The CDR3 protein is CASSFRGSYEQYF. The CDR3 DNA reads TGTGCCAGCAGTTTCAGGGGCTCTTACGAGCAGTACTTC.

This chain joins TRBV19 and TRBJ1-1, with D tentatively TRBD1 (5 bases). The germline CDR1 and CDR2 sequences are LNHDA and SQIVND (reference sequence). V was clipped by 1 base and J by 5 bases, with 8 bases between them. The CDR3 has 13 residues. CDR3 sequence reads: CASSIGDGTEAFF. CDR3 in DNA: TGTGCCAGTAGTATAGGGGACGGTACTGAAGCTTTCTTT. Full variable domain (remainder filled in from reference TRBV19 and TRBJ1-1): DGGITQSPKYLFRKEGQNVTLSCEQNLNHDAMYWYRQDPGQGLRLIYYSQIVNDFQKGDIAEGYSVSREKKESFPLTVTSAQKNPTAFYLCASSIGDGTEAFFGQGTRLTVV.

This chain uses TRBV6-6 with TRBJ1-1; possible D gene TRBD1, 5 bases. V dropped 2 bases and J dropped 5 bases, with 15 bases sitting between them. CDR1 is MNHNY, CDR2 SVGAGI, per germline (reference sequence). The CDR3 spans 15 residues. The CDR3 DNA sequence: TGTGCCAGCAGTTACGGTTTCCAGGGTGGTACTGAAGCTTTCTTT. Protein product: CASSYGFQGGTEAFF.

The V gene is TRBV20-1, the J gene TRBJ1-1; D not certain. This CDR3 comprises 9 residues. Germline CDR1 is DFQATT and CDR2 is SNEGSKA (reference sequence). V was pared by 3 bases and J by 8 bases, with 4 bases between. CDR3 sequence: CSASQEAFF. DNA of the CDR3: TGCAGTGCTAGTCAAGAAGCTTTCTTT.